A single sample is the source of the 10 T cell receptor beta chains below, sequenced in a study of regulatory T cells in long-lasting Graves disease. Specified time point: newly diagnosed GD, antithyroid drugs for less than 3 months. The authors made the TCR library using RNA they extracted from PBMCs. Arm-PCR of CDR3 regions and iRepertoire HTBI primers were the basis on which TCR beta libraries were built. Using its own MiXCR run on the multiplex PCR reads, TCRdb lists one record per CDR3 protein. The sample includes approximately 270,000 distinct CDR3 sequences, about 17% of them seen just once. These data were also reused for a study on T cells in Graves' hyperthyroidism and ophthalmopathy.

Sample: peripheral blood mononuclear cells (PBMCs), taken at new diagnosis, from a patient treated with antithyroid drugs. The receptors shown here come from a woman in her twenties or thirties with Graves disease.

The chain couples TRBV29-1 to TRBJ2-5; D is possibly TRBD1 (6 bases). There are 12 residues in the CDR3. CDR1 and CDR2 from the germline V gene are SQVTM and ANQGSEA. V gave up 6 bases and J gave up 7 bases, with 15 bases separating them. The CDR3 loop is CSVQGYGGTQYF. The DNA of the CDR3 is TGCAGCGTCCAGGGGTATGGGGGGACCCAGTACTTC.

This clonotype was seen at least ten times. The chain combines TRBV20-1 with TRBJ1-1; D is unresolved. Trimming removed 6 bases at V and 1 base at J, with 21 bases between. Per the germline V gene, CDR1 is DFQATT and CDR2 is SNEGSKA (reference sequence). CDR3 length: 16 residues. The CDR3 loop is CSAPRIHMEGNTEAFF. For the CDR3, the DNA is TGCAGTGCCCCTAGGATCCACATGGAGGGGAACACTGAAGCTTTCTTT.

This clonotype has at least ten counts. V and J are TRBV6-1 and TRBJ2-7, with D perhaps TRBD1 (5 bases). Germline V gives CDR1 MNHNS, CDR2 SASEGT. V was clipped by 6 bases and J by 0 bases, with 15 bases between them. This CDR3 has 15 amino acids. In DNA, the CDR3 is TGTGCCAGCAGCCCCTGGGGCAGAAGCTCCTACGAGCAGTACTTC. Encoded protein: CASSPWGRSSYEQYF.

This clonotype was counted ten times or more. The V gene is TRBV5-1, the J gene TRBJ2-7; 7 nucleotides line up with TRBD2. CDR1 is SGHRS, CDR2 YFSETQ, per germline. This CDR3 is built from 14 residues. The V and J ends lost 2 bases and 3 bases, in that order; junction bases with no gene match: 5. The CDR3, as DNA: TGCGCCAGCAGCTTCGGACTAGAAATCTACGAGCAGTACTTC. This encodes CASSFGLEIYEQYF.

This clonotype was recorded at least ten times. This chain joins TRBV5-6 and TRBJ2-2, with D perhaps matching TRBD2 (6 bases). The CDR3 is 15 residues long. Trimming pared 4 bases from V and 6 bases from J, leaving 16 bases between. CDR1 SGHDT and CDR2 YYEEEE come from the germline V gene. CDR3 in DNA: TGTGCCAGCAGCCTGGTCCCGGGGGAGGCCGGGGAGCTGTTTTTT. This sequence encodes CASSLVPGEAGELFF.

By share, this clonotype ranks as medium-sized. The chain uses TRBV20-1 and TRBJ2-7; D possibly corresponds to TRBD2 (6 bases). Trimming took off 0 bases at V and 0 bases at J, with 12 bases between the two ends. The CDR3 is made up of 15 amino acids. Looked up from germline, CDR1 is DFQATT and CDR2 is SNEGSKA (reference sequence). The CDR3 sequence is CSAREPEGSSYEQYF. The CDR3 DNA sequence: TGCAGTGCTAGAGAGCCGGAGGGGAGCTCCTACGAGCAGTACTTC.

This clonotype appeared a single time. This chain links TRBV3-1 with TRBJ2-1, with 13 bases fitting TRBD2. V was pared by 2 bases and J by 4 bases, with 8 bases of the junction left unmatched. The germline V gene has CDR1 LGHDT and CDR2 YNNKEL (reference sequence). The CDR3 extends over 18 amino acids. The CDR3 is CASSQSILLAGGYNEQFF. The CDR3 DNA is TGTGCCAGCAGCCAATCCATCTTACTAGCGGGAGGGTACAATGAGCAGTTCTTC.

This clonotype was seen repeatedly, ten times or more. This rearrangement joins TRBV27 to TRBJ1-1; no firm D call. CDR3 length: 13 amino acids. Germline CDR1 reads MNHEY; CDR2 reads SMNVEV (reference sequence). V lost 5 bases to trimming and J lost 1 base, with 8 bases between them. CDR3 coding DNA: TGTGCCAGCAGTCCCTTCCCGAACACTGAAGCTTTCTTT. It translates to CASSPFPNTEAFF.

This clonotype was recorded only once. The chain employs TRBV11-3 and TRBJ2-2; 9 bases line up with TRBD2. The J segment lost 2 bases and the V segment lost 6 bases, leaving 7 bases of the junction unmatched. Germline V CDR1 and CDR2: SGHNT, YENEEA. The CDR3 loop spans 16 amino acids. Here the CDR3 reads CASRASGRPNTGELFF. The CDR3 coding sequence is TGTGCCAGCAGGGCGAGCGGGAGGCCAAACACCGGGGAGCTGTTTTTT.

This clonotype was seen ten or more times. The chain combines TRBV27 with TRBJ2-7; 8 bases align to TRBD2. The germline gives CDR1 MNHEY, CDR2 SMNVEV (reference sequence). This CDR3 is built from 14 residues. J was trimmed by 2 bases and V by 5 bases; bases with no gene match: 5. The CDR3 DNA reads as TGTGCCAGCAGTGCGGGGGGTCAAGCCTACGAGCAGTACTTC. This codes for CASSAGGQAYEQYF.